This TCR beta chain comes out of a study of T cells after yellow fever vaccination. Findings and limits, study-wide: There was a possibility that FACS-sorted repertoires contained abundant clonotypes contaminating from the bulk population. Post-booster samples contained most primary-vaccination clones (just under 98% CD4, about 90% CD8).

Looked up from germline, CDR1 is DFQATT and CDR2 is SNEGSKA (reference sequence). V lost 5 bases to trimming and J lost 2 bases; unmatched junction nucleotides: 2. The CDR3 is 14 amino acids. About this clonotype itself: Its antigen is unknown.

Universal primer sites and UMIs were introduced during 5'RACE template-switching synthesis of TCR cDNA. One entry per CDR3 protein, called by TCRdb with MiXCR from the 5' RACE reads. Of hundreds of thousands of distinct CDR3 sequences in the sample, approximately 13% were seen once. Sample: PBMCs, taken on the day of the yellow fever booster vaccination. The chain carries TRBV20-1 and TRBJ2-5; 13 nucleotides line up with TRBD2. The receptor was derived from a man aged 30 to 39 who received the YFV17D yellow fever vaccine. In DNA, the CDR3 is TGCAGTGCTCCGGGACTAGCGGGACAAGAGACCCAGTACTTC. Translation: CSAPGLAGQETQYF.